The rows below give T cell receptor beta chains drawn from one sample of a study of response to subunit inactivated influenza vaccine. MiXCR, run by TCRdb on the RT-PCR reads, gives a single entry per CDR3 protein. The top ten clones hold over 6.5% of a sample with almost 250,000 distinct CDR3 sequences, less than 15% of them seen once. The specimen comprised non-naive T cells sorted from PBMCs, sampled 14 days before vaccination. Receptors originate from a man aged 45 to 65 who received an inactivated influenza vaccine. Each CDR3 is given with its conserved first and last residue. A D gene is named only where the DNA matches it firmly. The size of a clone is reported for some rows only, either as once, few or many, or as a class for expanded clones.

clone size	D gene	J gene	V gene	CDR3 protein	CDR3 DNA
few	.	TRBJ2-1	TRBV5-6	CASSPLAPYNEQFF	TGTGCCAGCTCCCCGCTAGCGCCCTACAATGAGCAGTTCTTC
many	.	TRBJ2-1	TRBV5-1	CASSLEMAPGGYNEQFF	TGCGCCAGCAGCTTGGAAATGGCGCCCGGGGGCTACAATGAGCAGTTCTTC
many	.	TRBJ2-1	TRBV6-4	CASSEQGWDEQFF	TGTGCCAGCAGTGAACAGGGCTGGGATGAGCAGTTCTTC
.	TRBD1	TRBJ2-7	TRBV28	CASSSPGQGRSYEQYF	TGTGCCAGCAGCTCCCCGGGACAGGGCCGATCCTACGAGCAGTACTTC
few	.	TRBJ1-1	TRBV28	CASSLTGRTEAFF	TGTGCCAGCAGTTTAACAGGGCGAACTGAAGCTTTCTTT
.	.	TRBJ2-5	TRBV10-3	CAIARGLQETQYF	TGTGCCATCGCTAGGGGTCTTCAAGAGACCCAGTACTTC
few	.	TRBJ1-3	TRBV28	CASSAGSYTIYF	TGTGCCAGCAGTGCCGGGAGCTACACCATATATTTT
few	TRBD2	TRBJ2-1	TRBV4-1	CASSTSGSYNEQFF	TGCGCCAGCAGCACTAGCGGGAGCTACAATGAGCAGTTCTTC
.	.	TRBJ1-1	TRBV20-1	CSAQPDPGLTTEAFF	TGCAGTGCTCAACCTGACCCGGGACTCACCACTGAAGCTTTCTTT
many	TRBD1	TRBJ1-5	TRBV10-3	CATGQGKGSNQPQHF	TGTGCCACCGGACAGGGGAAGGGAAGCAATCAGCCCCAGCATTTT
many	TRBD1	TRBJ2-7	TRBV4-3	CASSQGYRDRYYEQYF	TGCGCCAGCAGCCAAGGATACCGGGACAGGTACTACGAGCAGTACTTC
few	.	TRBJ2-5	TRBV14	CASSQGGAFWETQYF	TGTGCCAGCAGCCAAGGAGGGGCCTTCTGGGAGACCCAGTACTTC
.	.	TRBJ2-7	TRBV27	CAKTGGGIYTYEQYF	TGTGCCAAAACAGGGGGGGGCATATACACCTACGAGCAGTACTTC
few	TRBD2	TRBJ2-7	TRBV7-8	CASSLTTGTSVYEQYF	TGTGCCAGCAGCTTAACCACCGGGACTAGCGTCTACGAGCAGTACTTC
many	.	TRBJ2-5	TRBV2	CASTDPGYQETQYF	TGTGCCAGCACCGATCCGGGGTACCAAGAGACCCAGTACTTC
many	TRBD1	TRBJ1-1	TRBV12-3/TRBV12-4	CASRDRGTEAFF	TGTGCCAGCCGGGACAGGGGCACTGAAGCTTTCTTT
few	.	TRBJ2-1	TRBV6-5	CASSFEVSSYNEQFF	TGTGCCAGCAGTTTCGAGGTCAGCTCCTACAATGAGCAGTTCTTC
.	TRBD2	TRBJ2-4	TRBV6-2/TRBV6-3	CASRDTSGRIIQYF	TGTGCCAGCAGGGACACTAGCGGGAGGATTATTCAGTACTTC
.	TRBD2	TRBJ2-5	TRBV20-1	CSAGRTSGGHQETQYF	TGCAGTGCTGGCCGGACTAGCGGGGGCCACCAAGAGACCCAGTACTTC
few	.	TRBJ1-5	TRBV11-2	CASSLRGYSNQPQHF	TGTGCCAGCAGCTTGAGGGGTTATAGCAATCAGCCCCAGCATTTT
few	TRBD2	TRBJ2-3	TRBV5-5	CASSLATSGAWDTQYF	TGTGCCAGCAGCTTGGCGACTAGCGGGGCTTGGGATACGCAGTATTTT
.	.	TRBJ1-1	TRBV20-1	CSARDYYGGNTEAFF	TGCAGTGCTAGAGATTATTACGGCGGGAACACTGAAGCTTTCTTT
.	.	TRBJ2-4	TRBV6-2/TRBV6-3	CASSFSGEKNIQYF	TGTGCCAGCAGTTTCTCCGGGGAAAAAAACATTCAGTACTTC
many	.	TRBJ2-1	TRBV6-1	CASSERGAAGNEQFF	TGTGCCAGCAGTGAAAGGGGGGCCGCGGGAAATGAGCAGTTCTTC
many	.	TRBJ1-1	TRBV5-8	CASSLRTRQSTEAFF	TGTGCCAGCAGTTTGAGGACCCGGCAGAGCACTGAAGCTTTCTTT
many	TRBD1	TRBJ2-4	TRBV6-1	CASSRDRAPKNIQYF	TGTGCCAGCAGTCGGGACAGGGCTCCCAAAAACATTCAGTACTTC
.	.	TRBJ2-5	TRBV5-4	CASRNDPGSQETQYF	TGTGCCAGCCGCAATGATCCGGGATCTCAAGAGACCCAGTACTTC
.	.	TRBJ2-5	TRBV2	CASSGQARYGTQYF	TGTGCCAGCAGTGGGCAGGCCAGATACGGGACCCAGTACTTC
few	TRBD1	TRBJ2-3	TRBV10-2	CASGVTGGLKFSDTQYF	TGCGCCAGCGGGGTGACAGGGGGCTTAAAGTTCTCAGATACGCAGTATTTT
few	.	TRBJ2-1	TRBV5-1	CASSSAMLRNEQFF	TGCGCCAGCAGCTCTGCGATGTTACGGAATGAGCAGTTCTTC
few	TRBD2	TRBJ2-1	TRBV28	CASSIGTSGRNEQFF	TGTGCCAGCAGTATCGGGACTAGCGGGAGAAATGAGCAGTTCTTC
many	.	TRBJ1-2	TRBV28	CASSAEDNYGYTF	TGTGCCAGCAGCGCAGAAGACAACTATGGCTACACCTTC
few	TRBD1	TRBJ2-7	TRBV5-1	CASRREQGAYEQYF	TGCGCCAGCAGGAGGGAGCAGGGGGCGTACGAGCAGTACTTC
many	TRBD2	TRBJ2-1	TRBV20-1	CSARGTPSSGREYNEQFF	TGCAGTGCTAGAGGAACACCCTCGAGCGGGAGGGAATACAATGAGCAGTTCTTC
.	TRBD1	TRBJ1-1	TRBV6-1	CASKQGAPNTEAFF	TGTGCCAGCAAGCAGGGGGCGCCGAACACTGAAGCTTTCTTT
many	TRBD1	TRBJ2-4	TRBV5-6	CASSADRGRDIQYF	TGTGCCAGCAGCGCGGACAGGGGGCGGGACATTCAGTACTTC
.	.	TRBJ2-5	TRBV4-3	CASSQVVGGQPGF	TGCGCCAGCAGCCAAGTAGTTGGCGGACAACCGGGCTTC
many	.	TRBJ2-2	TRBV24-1	CATSDLGGTGELFF	TGTGCCACCAGTGATCTAGGAGGGACCGGGGAGCTGTTTTTT
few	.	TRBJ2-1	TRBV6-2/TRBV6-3	CASRGGGGHEQFF	TGTGCCAGCAGGGGAGGGGGGGGTCATGAGCAGTTCTTC
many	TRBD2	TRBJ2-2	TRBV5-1	CASSTLTSGTGELFF	TGCGCCAGCAGCACACTAACTAGCGGCACCGGGGAGCTGTTTTTT
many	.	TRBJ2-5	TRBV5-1	CASSSTNSRGQETQYF	TGCGCCAGCAGCTCGACAAACAGCAGGGGACAAGAGACCCAGTACTTC
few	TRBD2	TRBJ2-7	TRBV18	CASSQLAGGFEQYF	TGTGCCAGCTCACAACTAGCGGGAGGGTTCGAGCAGTACTTC
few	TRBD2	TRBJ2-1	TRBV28	CASSLRAGARNEQFF	TGTGCCAGCAGTTTAAGAGCGGGGGCAAGGAATGAGCAGTTCTTC
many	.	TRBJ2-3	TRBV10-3	CAISESRGSTDTQYF	TGTGCCATCAGTGAGTCGCGCGGGAGCACAGATACGCAGTATTTT
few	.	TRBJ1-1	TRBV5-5	CASSQWDIMNTEAFF	TGTGCCAGCAGCCAGTGGGATATCATGAACACTGAAGCTTTCTTT
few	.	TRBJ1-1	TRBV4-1	CASSRAGQQNTEAFF	TGCGCCAGCAGCCGCGCCGGACAGCAGAACACTGAAGCTTTCTTT
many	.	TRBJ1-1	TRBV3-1	CASSQVLGVTEAFF	TGTGCCAGCAGCCAAGTTTTAGGGGTCACTGAAGCTTTCTTT
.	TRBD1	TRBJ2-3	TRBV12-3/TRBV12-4	CASSPGVGGMTDTQYF	TGTGCCAGCAGTCCCGGGGTAGGGGGCATGACAGATACGCAGTATTTT
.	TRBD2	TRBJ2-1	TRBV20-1	CSAPTSGRLNEQFF	TGCAGTGCTCCGACTAGCGGGAGACTGAATGAGCAGTTCTTC
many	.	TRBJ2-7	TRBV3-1	CASSQPGHPYEQYF	TGTGCCAGCAGCCAACCGGGACACCCATACGAGCAGTACTTC
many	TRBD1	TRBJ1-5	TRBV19	CASIRDRDSNQPQHF	TGTGCCAGTATCCGGGACAGGGATAGCAATCAGCCCCAGCATTTT
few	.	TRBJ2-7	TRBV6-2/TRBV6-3	CASSYQTETYEQYF	TGTGCCAGCAGTTACCAGACGGAAACCTACGAGCAGTACTTC
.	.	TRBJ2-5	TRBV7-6	CASSLGDMGTQYF	TGTGCCAGCAGCTTAGGAGATATGGGGACCCAGTACTTC
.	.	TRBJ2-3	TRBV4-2	CASSPRNRADNTDTQYF	TGTGCCAGCAGCCCCCGAAACAGGGCAGATAACACAGATACGCAGTATTTT
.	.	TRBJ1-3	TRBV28	CASSFRRLGTRGNTIYF	TGTGCCAGCAGTTTCAGGAGGTTAGGGACGAGGGGAAACACCATATATTTT
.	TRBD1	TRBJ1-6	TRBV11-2	CASSFTVRQGPLHF	TGTGCCAGCAGCTTCACTGTCCGACAGGGACCCCTCCACTTT
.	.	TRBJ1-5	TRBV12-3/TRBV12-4	CASTRSGNQPQHF	TGTGCCAGCACCCGAAGCGGGAATCAGCCCCAGCATTTT
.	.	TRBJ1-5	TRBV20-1	CSARWAANQPQHF	TGCAGTGCTAGATGGGCAGCCAATCAGCCCCAGCATTTT